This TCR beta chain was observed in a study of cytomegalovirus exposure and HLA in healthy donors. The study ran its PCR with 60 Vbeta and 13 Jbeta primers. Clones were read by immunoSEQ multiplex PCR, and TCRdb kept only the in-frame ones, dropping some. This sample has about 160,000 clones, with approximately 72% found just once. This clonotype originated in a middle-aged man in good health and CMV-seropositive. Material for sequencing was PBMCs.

The CDR3 loop is CASSQGVRQPQHF. In DNA, the CDR3 is TGTGCCAGTTCTCAGGGGGTAAGGCAGCCCCAGCATTTT. V gene TRBV4-2 combines with J gene TRBJ1-5; TRBD1 agrees at 7 bases. Germline assignment: CDR1 LGHNA and CDR2 YNFKEQ. CDR3 size: 13 residues. V trimming: 9 bases; J trimming: 7 bases; junction bases outside the gene matches: 9.